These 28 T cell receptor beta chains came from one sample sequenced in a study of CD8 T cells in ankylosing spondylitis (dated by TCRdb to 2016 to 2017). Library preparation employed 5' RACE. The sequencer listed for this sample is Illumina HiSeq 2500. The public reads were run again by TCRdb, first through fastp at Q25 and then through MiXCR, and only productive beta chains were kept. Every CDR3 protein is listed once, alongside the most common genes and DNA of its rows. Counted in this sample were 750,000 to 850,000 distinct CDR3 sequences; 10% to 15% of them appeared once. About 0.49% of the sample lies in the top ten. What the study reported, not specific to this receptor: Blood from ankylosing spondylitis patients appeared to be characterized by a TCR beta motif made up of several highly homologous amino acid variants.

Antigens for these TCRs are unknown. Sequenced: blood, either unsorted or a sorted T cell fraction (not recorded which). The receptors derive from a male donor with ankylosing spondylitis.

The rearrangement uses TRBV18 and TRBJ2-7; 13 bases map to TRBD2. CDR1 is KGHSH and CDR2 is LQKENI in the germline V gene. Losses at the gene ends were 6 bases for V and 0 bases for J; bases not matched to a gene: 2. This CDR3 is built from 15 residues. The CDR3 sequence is CASSGLAGVSYEQYF. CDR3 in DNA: TGTGCCAGCTCCGGACTAGCGGGAGTCTCCTACGAGCAGTACTTC. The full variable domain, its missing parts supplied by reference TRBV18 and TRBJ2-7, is NAGVMQNPRHLVRRRGQEARLRCSPMKGHSHVYWYRQLPEEGLKFMVYLQKENIIDESGMPKERFSAEFPKEGPSILRIQQVVRGDSAAYFCASSGLAGVSYEQYFGPGTRLTVT.

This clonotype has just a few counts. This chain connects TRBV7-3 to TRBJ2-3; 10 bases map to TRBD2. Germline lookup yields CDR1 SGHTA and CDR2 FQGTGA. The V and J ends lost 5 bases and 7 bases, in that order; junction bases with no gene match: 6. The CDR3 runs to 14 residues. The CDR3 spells CASSPGTSENTQYF. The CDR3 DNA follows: TGTGCCAGCAGCCCCGGGACTAGCGAGAATACGCAGTATTTT.

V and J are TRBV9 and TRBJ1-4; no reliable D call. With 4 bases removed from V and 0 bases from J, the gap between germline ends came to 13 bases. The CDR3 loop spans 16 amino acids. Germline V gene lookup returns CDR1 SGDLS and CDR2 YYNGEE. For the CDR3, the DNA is TGTGCCAGCAGCACACCACTCGGGTCAACTAATGAAAAACTGTTTTTT. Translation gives CASSTPLGSTNEKLFF.

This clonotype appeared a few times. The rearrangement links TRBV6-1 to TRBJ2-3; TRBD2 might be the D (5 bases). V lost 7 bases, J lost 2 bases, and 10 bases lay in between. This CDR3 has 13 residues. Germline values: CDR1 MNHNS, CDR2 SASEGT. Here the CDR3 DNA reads TGTGCCAGCAAGAGCGGAGACACAGATACGCAGTATTTT. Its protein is CASKSGDTDTQYF.

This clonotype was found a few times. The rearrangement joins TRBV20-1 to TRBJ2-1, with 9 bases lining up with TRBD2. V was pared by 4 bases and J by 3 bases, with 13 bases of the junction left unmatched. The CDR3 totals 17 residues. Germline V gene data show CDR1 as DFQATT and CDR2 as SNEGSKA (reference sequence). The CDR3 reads CSATLLVAGVDYNEQFF. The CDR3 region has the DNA TGCAGTGCTACCCTCCTAGTAGCGGGAGTCGACTACAATGAGCAGTTCTTC.

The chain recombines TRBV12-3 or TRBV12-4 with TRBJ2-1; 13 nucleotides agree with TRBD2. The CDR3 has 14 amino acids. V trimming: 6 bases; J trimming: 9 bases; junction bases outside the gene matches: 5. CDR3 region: CASRRTSGGTEQFF. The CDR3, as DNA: TGTGCCAGCAGACGGACTAGCGGGGGAACTGAGCAGTTCTTC.

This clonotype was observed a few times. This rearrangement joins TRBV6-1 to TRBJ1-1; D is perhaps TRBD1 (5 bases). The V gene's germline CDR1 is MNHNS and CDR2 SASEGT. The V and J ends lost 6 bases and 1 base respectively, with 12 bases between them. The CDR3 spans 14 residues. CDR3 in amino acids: CASRGPGENTEAFF. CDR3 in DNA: TGTGCCAGCAGGGGTCCGGGGGAGAACACTGAAGCTTTCTTT.

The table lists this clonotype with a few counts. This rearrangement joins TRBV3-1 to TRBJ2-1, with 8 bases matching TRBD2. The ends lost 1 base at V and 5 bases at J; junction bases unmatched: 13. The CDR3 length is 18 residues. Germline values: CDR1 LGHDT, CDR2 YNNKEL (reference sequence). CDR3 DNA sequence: TGTGCCAGCAGCCAAGGGTTTAGCGGGACATTGGCGCACAATGAGCAGTTCTTC. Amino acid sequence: CASSQGFSGTLAHNEQFF.

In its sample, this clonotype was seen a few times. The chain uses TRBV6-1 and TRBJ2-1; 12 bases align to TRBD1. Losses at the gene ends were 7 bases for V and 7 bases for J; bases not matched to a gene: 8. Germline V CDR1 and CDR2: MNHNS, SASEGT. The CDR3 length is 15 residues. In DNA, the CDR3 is TGTGCCAGCACCCTAAGGGACAGGGGGCGAAATGAGCAGTTCTTC. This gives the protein CASTLRDRGRNEQFF.

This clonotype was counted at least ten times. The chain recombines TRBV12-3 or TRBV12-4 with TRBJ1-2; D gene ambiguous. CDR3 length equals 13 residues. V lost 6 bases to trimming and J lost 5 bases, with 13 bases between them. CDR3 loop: CASRSRSIYGYTF. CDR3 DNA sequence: TGTGCCAGCAGGTCCCGATCCATATATGGCTACACCTTC.

CDR3 coding DNA: TGTGCCAGCAGCCTCCTGGGACTAGCGGGAGATTACGAGCAGTACTTC. Protein sequence: CASSLLGLAGDYEQYF. This chain joins TRBV3-1 and TRBJ2-7; 14 positions agree with TRBD2. This CDR3 region has 16 residues. Germline CDR1 is LGHDT and CDR2 is YNNKEL (reference sequence). With 4 bases clipped from V and 4 bases from J, the junction kept 6 bases outside the gene matches.

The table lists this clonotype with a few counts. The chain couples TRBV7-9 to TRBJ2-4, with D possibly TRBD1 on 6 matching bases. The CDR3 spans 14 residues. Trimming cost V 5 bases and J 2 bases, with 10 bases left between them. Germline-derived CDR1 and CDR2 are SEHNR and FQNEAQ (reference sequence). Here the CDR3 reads CASSVQGPKNIQYF. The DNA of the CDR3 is TGTGCCAGCAGCGTACAGGGCCCCAAAAACATTCAGTACTTC.

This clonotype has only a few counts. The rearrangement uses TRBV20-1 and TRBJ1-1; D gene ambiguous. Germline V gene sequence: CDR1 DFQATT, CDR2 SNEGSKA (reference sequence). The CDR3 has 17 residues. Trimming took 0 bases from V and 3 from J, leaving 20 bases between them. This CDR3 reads CSARDFRHGVVDTEAFF. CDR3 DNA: TGCAGTGCTAGAGATTTCAGGCATGGGGTCGTGGACACTGAAGCTTTCTTT.

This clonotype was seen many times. The CDR3 DNA sequence: TGTGCCACCAGTGAGAGGGACAGGGTAGTAGAGACCCAGTACTTC. Residues: CATSERDRVVETQYF. The rearrangement uses TRBV24-1 and TRBJ2-5; 9 nucleotides agree with TRBD1. Germline V CDR1 and CDR2: KGHDR, SFDVKD. The J segment lost 4 bases and the V segment lost 4 bases, leaving 6 bases of the junction unmatched. CDR3 size: 15 residues.

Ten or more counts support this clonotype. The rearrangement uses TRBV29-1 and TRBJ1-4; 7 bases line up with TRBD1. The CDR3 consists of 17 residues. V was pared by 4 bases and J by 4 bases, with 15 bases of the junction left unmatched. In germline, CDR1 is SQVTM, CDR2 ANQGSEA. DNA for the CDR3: TGCAGCGTTGGCGGAATTATAAGACAGGGAAATAATGAAAAACTGTTTTTT. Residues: CSVGGIIRQGNNEKLFF. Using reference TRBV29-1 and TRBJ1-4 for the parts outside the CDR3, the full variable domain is SAVISQKPSRDICQRGTSLTIQCQVDSQVTMMFWYRQQPGQSLTLIATANQGSEATYESGFVIDKFPISRPNLTFSTLTVSNMSPEDSSIYLCSVGGIIRQGNNEKLFFGSGTQLSVL.

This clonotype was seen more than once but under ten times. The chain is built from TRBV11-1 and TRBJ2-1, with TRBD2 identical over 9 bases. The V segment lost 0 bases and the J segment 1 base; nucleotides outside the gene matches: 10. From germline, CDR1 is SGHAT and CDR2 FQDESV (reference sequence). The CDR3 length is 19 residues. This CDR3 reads CASSLAGLAGRWSYNEQFF. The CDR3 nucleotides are TGTGCCAGCAGCTTAGCAGGCCTAGCGGGACGGTGGTCCTACAATGAGCAGTTCTTC.

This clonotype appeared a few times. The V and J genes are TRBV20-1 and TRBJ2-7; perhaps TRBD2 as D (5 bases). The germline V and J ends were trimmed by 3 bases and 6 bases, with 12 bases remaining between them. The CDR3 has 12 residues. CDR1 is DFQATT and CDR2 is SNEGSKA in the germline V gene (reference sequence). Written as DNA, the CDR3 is TGCAGTGCTAGGACCGACCGGGGCGAGCAGTACTTC. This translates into CSARTDRGEQYF.

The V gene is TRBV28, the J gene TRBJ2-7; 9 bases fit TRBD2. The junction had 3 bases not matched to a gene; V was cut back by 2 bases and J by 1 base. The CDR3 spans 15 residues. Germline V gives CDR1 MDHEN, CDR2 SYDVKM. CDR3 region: CASSLIAGVSYEQYF. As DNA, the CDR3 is TGTGCCAGCAGTTTAATAGCGGGAGTATCCTACGAGCAGTACTTC.

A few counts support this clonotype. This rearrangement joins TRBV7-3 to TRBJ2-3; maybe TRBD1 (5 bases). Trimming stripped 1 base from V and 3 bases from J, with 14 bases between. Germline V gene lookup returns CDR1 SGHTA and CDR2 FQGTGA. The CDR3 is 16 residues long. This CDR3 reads CASSLNSRVITDTQYF. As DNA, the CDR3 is TGTGCCAGCAGCTTAAATTCCAGGGTCATAACAGATACGCAGTATTTT. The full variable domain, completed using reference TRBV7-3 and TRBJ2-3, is GAGVSQTPSNKVTEKGKYVELRCDPISGHTALYWYRQSLGQGPEFLIYFQGTGAADDSGLPNDRFFAVRPEGSVSTLKIQRTERGDSAVYLCASSLNSRVITDTQYFGPGTRLTVL.

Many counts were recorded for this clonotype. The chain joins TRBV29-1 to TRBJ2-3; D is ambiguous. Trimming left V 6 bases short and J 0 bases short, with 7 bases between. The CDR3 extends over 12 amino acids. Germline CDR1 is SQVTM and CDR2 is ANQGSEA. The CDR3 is CSVSPSTDTQYF. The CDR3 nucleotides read TGCAGCGTGAGTCCGAGCACAGATACGCAGTATTTT.

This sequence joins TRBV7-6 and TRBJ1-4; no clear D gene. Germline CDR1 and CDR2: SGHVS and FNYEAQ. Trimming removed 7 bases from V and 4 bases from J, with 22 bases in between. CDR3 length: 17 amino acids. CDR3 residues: CASTSSLSGSNNEKLFF. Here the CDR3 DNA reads TGTGCCAGCACCTCTTCCCTTTCCGGCAGTAATAATGAAAAACTGTTTTTT.

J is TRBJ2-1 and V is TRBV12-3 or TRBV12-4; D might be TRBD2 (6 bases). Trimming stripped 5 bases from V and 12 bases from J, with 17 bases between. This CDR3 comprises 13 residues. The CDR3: CASSATRGKVQFF. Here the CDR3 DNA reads TGTGCCAGCAGTGCGACTCGGGGGAAAGTGCAGTTCTTC.

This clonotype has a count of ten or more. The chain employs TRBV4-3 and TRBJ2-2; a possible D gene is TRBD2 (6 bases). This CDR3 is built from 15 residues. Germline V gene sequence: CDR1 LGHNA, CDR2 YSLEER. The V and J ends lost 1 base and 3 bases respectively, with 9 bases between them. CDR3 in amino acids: CASSQVGGDTGELFF. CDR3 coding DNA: TGCGCCAGCAGCCAAGTCGGGGGAGACACCGGGGAGCTGTTTTTT.

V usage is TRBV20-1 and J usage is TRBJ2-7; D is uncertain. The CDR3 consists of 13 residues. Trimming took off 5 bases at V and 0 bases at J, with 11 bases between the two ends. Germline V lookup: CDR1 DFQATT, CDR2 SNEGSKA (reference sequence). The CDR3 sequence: CSAHKGTSYEQYF. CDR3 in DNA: TGCAGTGCTCACAAGGGAACCTCCTACGAGCAGTACTTC.

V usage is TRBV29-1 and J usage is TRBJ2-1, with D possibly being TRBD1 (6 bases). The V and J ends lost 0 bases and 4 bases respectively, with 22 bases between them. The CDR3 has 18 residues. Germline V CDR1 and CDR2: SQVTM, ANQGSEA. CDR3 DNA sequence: TGCAGCGTTGAAGATCAAGGGGGTTTGCGGGTACCATACAATGAGCAGTTCTTC. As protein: CSVEDQGGLRVPYNEQFF.

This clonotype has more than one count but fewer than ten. Written as DNA, the CDR3 is TGTGCCATCAGTGGGACCCGGGACACTTACTATGGCTACACCTTC. It translates to CAISGTRDTYYGYTF. V gene TRBV10-3 combines with J gene TRBJ1-2; D possibly corresponds to TRBD1 (6 bases). Germline CDR1 reads ENHRY; CDR2 reads SYGVKD. V gave up 4 bases and J gave up 3 bases, with 15 bases separating them. The CDR3 has 15 residues.

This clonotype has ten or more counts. CDR3 residues: CASSSEETQYF. CDR3 bases: TGTGCCAGCTCATCGGAAGAGACCCAGTACTTC. The chain joins TRBV18 to TRBJ2-5; D uncertain. CDR1 is KGHSH and CDR2 is LQKENI in the germline V gene. The length of the CDR3 is 11 residues. V shed 5 bases and J shed 3 bases, with 4 bases lying between them. Using reference TRBV18 and TRBJ2-5 for the parts outside the CDR3, the full variable domain is NAGVMQNPRHLVRRRGQEARLRCSPMKGHSHVYWYRQLPEEGLKFMVYLQKENIIDESGMPKERFSAEFPKEGPSILRIQQVVRGDSAAYFCASSSEETQYFGPGTRLLVL.

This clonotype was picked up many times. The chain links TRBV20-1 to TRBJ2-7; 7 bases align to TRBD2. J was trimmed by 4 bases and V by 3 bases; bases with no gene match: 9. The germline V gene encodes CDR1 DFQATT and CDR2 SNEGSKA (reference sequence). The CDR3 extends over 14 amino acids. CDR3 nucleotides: TGCAGTGCTAGTCGTAGGACTAGAAGATACGAGCAGTACTTC. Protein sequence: CSASRRTRRYEQYF.